The 13 T cell receptor beta chains below all came from one sample that was sequenced in a study of blood T cell repertoires in COVID-19. The method was immunoSEQ multiplex PCR; TCRdb's version includes in-frame clones alone and lacks a portion of them. This table holds some 290,000 clones, roughly 86% found once. The sequencing input was peripheral blood. These receptors were obtained from a man aged 18 to 29 with active or convalescent COVID-19.

The chain has TRBV7-9 and TRBJ2-1; TRBD2 aligns across 9 bases. Unmatched junction bases numbered 14, after V lost 5 bases and J lost 0 bases. The length of the CDR3 is 19 residues. In germline, CDR1 is SEHNR, CDR2 FQNEAQ (reference sequence). In DNA form, the CDR3 reads TGTGCCAGCAGCCCACCGCCCCTTAGCGGGAGTGGCTCCTACAATGAGCAGTTCTTC. Translating it yields CASSPPPLSGSGSYNEQFF.

This clone was counted only a few times. The chain uses TRBV18 and TRBJ1-4, with 7 bases that match TRBD1. After removal of 3 bases from V and 11 bases from J, the junction contained 9 bases not matched to a gene. Per the germline V gene, CDR1 is KGHSH and CDR2 is LQKENI. This CDR3 comprises 14 residues. The CDR3 DNA is TGTGCCAGCTCACCGCCGGGACAGCCTGTCAAACTGTTTTTT. Its protein product is CASSPPGQPVKLFF.

This chain uses TRBV6-1 with TRBJ1-2, with D hard to call. V was clipped by 3 bases and J by 4 bases, with 18 bases between them. The germline gives CDR1 MNHNS, CDR2 SASEGT. The CDR3 consists of 16 residues. CDR3 DNA: TGTGCCAGCAGTGATAGCCCCCAAGGTATGGGCTATGGCTACACCTTC. Encoded protein: CASSDSPQGMGYGYTF.

V gene TRBV9 combines with J gene TRBJ2-2; no firm D call. Trimming pared 0 bases from V and 4 bases from J, leaving 4 bases between. Germline V gene data show CDR1 as SGDLS and CDR2 as YYNGEE. The CDR3 is 13 amino acids. CDR3 loop: CASSVVVTGELFF. The DNA for the CDR3 is TGTGCCAGCAGCGTAGTCGTCACCGGGGAGCTGTTTTTT. The full variable domain, in which reference TRBV9 and TRBJ2-2 provide the parts outside the CDR3, is DSGVTQTPKHLITATGQRVTLRCSPRSGDLSVYWYQQSLDQGLQFLIQYYNGEERAKGNILERFSAQQFPDLHSELNLSSLELGDSALYFCASSVVVTGELFFGEGSRLTVL.

The chain employs TRBV28 and TRBJ1-2; D is unclear. The CDR3 is 13 amino acids. Trimming cost V 5 bases and J 3 bases, with 10 bases left between them. Germline values: CDR1 MDHEN, CDR2 SYDVKM. CDR3 coding DNA: TGTGCCAGCAGTGTACCCCGGGACTATGGCTACACCTTC. It yields the protein CASSVPRDYGYTF.

This rearrangement joins TRBV24-1 to TRBJ2-3; the D gene is possibly TRBD1 (6 bases). The germline V gene has CDR1 KGHDR and CDR2 SFDVKD. The CDR3 length is 15 residues. V was shortened by 4 bases and J by 4 bases, with 14 bases between the two germline ends. The CDR3 loop reads CATSDIQGYADTQYF. The CDR3 DNA is TGTGCCACCAGTGACATACAGGGTTACGCAGATACGCAGTATTTT.

V is TRBV19 and J is TRBJ2-7; D remains unclear. This CDR3 spans 14 amino acids. Trimming cost V 5 bases and J 4 bases, with 15 bases left between them. Germline V gene data show CDR1 as LNHDA and CDR2 as SQIVND (reference sequence). The CDR3 nucleotides are TGTGCCAGTAGTGCCGCTCATGCGTATTACGAGCAGTACTTC. Translated: CASSAAHAYYEQYF.

The chain carries TRBV28 and TRBJ1-5; maybe TRBD1 (6 bases). V lost 4 bases and J lost 0, with 13 bases in between. Germline CDR1 reads MDHEN; CDR2 reads SYDVKM. CDR3 length: 16 amino acids. The CDR3, as DNA: TGTGCCAGCAGTTCCGCGGGGGCGTATAGCAATCAGCCCCAGCATTTT. This sequence encodes CASSSAGAYSNQPQHF.

The chain carries TRBV7-9 and TRBJ1-1, with D unresolved. Per germline, CDR1 SEHNR and CDR2 FQNEAQ (reference sequence). V was trimmed by 4 bases and J by 0 bases, leaving 15 bases between them. This CDR3 region has 16 residues. The CDR3 protein is CASSSNPRIMNTEAFF. The DNA for the CDR3 is TGTGCCAGCAGCTCCAACCCCAGAATTATGAACACTGAAGCTTTCTTT.

The chain links TRBV3-1 (or the pseudogene TRBV3-2) to TRBJ2-1; possibly TRBD2 for D (6 bases). This CDR3 region has 17 residues. Germline V gene data show CDR1 as LGHDT and CDR2 as YNNKEL (reference sequence). The V end was cut by 0 bases, the J end by 9 bases, with 21 bases between. Written as DNA, the CDR3 is TGTGCCAGCAGCCAAGATCTATGGGACTCCGGTACCACTGAGCAGTTCTTC. Its translation: CASSQDLWDSGTTEQFF.

The CDR3 region is CASIPGGRRYEQYF. Written as DNA, the CDR3 is TGTGCCAGTATCCCTGGCGGGAGAAGGTACGAGCAGTACTTC. The chain employs TRBV7-8 and TRBJ2-7, with 7 bases matching TRBD2. The CDR3 consists of 14 residues. With V trimmed by 9 bases and J by 4 bases, 12 bases remained unmatched. The germline CDR1 and CDR2 sequences are SGHVS and FQNEAQ.

This clone appeared once. V gene TRBV7-9 combines with J gene TRBJ1-1, with D possibly matching TRBD1 (5 bases). V gave up 4 bases and J gave up 3 bases, with 12 bases separating them. Germline V lookup: CDR1 SEHNR, CDR2 FQNEAQ (reference sequence). This CDR3 has 14 amino acids. The CDR3 is CASSSRQSHTEAFF. In DNA, the CDR3 is TGTGCCAGCAGCTCCCGACAGAGCCACACTGAAGCTTTCTTT.

V is TRBV11-3 and J is TRBJ2-5; the D is unclear. The germline V gene encodes CDR1 SGHNT and CDR2 YENEEA. The CDR3 is made up of 13 amino acids. With 2 bases removed from V and 2 bases from J, the gap between germline ends came to 6 bases. CDR3 protein: CASSLTRQETQYF. The CDR3 DNA is TGTGCCAGCAGCTTAACCAGGCAAGAGACCCAGTACTTC.